Listed here are 17 T cell receptor beta chains from one sample, sequenced in a study of OX40 agonist ivuxolimab in advanced cancers. This table comes from immunoSEQ multiplex PCR, and its TCRdb copy is limited to in-frame clones, with some not included. The top ten hold about 10% of the sample, which has some 46,000 clones, roughly 94% seen once. This material consisted of CD4+ or CD8+ T cells sorted from blood, taken in a trial of the OX40 agonist ivuxolimab. The source is an adult with an advanced solid tumor such as melanoma, head and neck, liver or kidney cancer.

This chain connects TRBV4-3 to TRBJ2-1; 7 nucleotides agree with TRBD2. V lost 1 base to trimming and J lost 5 bases; unmatched junction nucleotides: 14. CDR1 is LGHNA and CDR2 is YSLEER in the germline V gene. The CDR3 totals 18 residues. The CDR3 DNA follows: TGCGCCAGCAGCCAAGGCTCCTTTGGGCGGGAGAATAACAATGAGCAGTTCTTC. Amino acid sequence: CASSQGSFGRENNNEQFF.

This rearrangement joins TRBV19 to TRBJ2-7; possibly TRBD1 for D (6 bases). Trimming shortened V by 6 bases and J by 4 bases, and 13 bases separated the two germline ends. This CDR3 contains 13 residues. CDR1 LNHDA and CDR2 SQIVND come from the germline V gene (reference sequence). CDR3 sequence (DNA): TGTGCCAGTAGGCCGGGACAACAATACGAGCAGTACTTC. Its protein product is CASRPGQQYEQYF. Combining the CDR3 with reference TRBV19 and TRBJ2-7 gives the whole variable domain DGGITQSPKYLFRKEGQNVTLSCEQNLNHDAMYWYRQDPGQGLRLIYYSQIVNDFQKGDIAEGYSVSREKKESFPLTVTSAQKNPTAFYLCASRPGQQYEQYFGPGTRLTVT.

This clone came up once. The rearrangement joins TRBV5-1 to TRBJ2-1, with TRBD2 identical over 8 bases. The V segment lost 1 base and the J segment 8 bases; nucleotides outside the gene matches: 8. The germline CDR1 and CDR2 sequences are SGHRS and YFSETQ. The CDR3 extends over 15 amino acids. The CDR3 bases are TGCGCCAGCAGCTTGCATCGGGAGGGGTATGATGAGCAGTTCTTC. Its protein is CASSLHREGYDEQFF.

The rearrangement joins TRBV9 to TRBJ2-5; 11 positions match TRBD2. The tail of the sequence fits TRBJ2-7 better, so the J call may be wrong. Germline-derived CDR1 and CDR2 are SGDLS and YYNGEE. The CDR3 covers 16 residues. The CDR3 sequence is CASSAGWGLAVYEQYF. CDR3 sequence (DNA): TGTGCCAGCAGCGCTGGATGGGGACTAGCGGTCTACGAGCAGTACTTC.

The chain has TRBV5-6 and TRBJ2-2; tentatively, D is TRBD1 (6 bases). Germline CDR1 and CDR2: SGHDT and YYEEEE. V was pared by 2 bases and J by 1 base, with 15 bases between. The CDR3 has 17 amino acids. CDR3: CASSFPRGGQNTGELFF. CDR3 DNA: TGTGCCAGCAGCTTCCCACGTGGGGGACAGAACACCGGGGAGCTGTTTTTT. Together with reference TRBV5-6 and TRBJ2-2, the CDR3 gives the full variable domain: DAGVTQSPTHLIKTRGQQVTLRCSPKSGHDTVSWYQQALGQGPQFIFQYYEEEERQRGNFPDRFSGHQFPNYSSELNVNALLLGDSALYLCASSFPRGGQNTGELFFGEGSRLTVL.

The V and J genes are TRBV15 and TRBJ2-1; TRBD2 aligns across 7 bases. Germline CDR1 is LNHNV and CDR2 is YYDKDF (reference sequence). V shed 5 bases and J 0 bases; nucleotides not matched to a gene: 4. This CDR3 is 15 amino acids long. The CDR3 spells CATSPTSASYNEQFF. The CDR3 DNA sequence: TGTGCCACCAGCCCTACTAGCGCCTCCTACAATGAGCAGTTCTTC.

This rearrangement joins TRBV28 to TRBJ1-5, with D maybe TRBD1 (5 bases). The CDR3 is 14 residues long. The V end was cut by 3 bases, the J end by 2 bases, with 8 bases between. Germline V gene lookup returns CDR1 MDHEN and CDR2 SYDVKM. DNA of the CDR3: TGTGCCAGCAGTTTCGGGGCCCGCAATCAGCCCCAGCATTTT. Protein: CASSFGARNQPQHF.

This clone occurred once. The genes are TRBV2 and TRBJ1-5, with D hard to call. The V and J ends lost 1 base and 1 base respectively, with 8 bases between them. CDR3 length equals 15 residues. Germline V gene data show CDR1 as SNHLY and CDR2 as FYNNEI. In nucleotides, the CDR3 is TGTGCCAGCAGTGAAGTTACGGCAAGCAATCAGCCCCAGCATTTT. It encodes CASSEVTASNQPQHF.

This clone was seen a single time. The chain joins TRBV5-1 to TRBJ2-1; 10 positions agree with TRBD2. Germline V CDR1 and CDR2: SGHRS, YFSETQ. CDR3 size: 16 residues. The trim removed 4 bases at V and 4 bases at J, leaving 8 bases unmatched. This chain's CDR3 is CASSTGGTSDYNEQFF. CDR3 nucleotides: TGCGCCAGCAGCACGGGGGGGACTAGCGATTACAATGAGCAGTTCTTC.

This CDR3 is CASNWGGGYTF. The CDR3 DNA follows: TGTGCCAGTAATTGGGGAGGAGGCTACACCTTC. J is TRBJ1-2 and V is TRBV19; D gene uncertain. This CDR3 region has 11 residues. CDR1 LNHDA and CDR2 SQIVND come from the germline V gene (reference sequence). Deletions cut 7 bases from V and 8 bases from J, with 11 bases between.

This chain joins TRBV11-2 and TRBJ1-1, with unresolved D. This CDR3 region has 15 residues. Germline V gene sequence: CDR1 SGHAT, CDR2 FQNNGV. V lost 7 bases and J 11 bases, leaving 26 bases between the germline ends. Here the CDR3 reads CASTSLAITDRDAFF. The CDR3 DNA sequence: TGTGCCAGCACCTCACTAGCTATAACAGATCGAGATGCTTTCTTT. Drawing the rest from reference TRBV11-2 and TRBJ1-1, the complete variable domain is EAGVAQSPRYKIIEKRQSVAFWCNPISGHATLYWYQQILGQGPKLLIQFQNNGVVDDSQLPKDRFSAERLKGVDSTLKIQPAKLEDSAVYLCASTSLAITDRDAFFGQGTRLTVV.

The rearrangement links TRBV28 to TRBJ2-5; D is possibly TRBD2 (5 bases). The CDR3 has 15 residues. Germline V lookup: CDR1 MDHEN, CDR2 SYDVKM. V lost 3 bases and J 7 bases, leaving 18 bases between the germline ends. As DNA, the CDR3 is TGTGCCAGCAGTTTGTCCATTCGGCGGGTAGGGACCCAGTACTTC. It specifies CASSLSIRRVGTQYF.

V is TRBV7-8 and J is TRBJ2-2; tentative D call: TRBD1 (6 bases). The CDR3 runs 20 residues. The V and J ends lost 8 bases and 0 bases respectively, with 28 bases between them. Germline V gene lookup returns CDR1 SGHVS and CDR2 FQNEAQ. CDR3 bases: TGTGCCAGCCGTCCAGAGAGGGACATCCAGGTGTTTTCGAACACCGGGGAGCTGTTTTTT. Protein product: CASRPERDIQVFSNTGELFF.

Here the CDR3 DNA reads TGCGCCAGCAGCCAAGAACATGCTCTAGCGGGAGGAGAGTACGAGCAGTACTTC. It yields the protein CASSQEHALAGGEYEQYF. The V gene is TRBV4-3, the J gene TRBJ2-7, with 11 nucleotides matching TRBD2. Germline V gene lookup returns CDR1 LGHNA and CDR2 YSLEER. CDR3 size: 18 residues. J gave up 4 bases and V 0 bases, and 11 bases lay outside the gene matches.

The rearrangement links TRBV16 to TRBJ1-1, with a possible D match to TRBD1 (6 bases). V dropped 7 bases and J dropped 0 bases, with 9 bases sitting between them. Germline V gene data show CDR1 as KGHSY and CDR2 as FQNENV. This CDR3 contains 13 residues. In DNA form, the CDR3 reads TGTGCCAGCACCCAGGGGCTGAACACTGAAGCTTTCTTT. Translation: CASTQGLNTEAFF.

The chain joins TRBV11-2 to TRBJ1-3; no firm D call. Germline CDR1 reads SGHAT; CDR2 reads FQNNGV. V shed 3 bases and J shed 0 bases, with 9 bases lying between them. The CDR3 totals 15 residues. The CDR3 bases are TGTGCCAGCAGCTTTAGCAGGACCTCTGGAAACACCATATATTTT. This sequence encodes CASSFSRTSGNTIYF.

The rearrangement joins TRBV19 to TRBJ2-7, with a possible D match to TRBD2 (6 bases). V lost 4 bases and J lost 4, with 14 bases in between. Germline assignment: CDR1 LNHDA and CDR2 SQIVND (reference sequence). The CDR3 sequence is 14 residues long. CDR3 nucleotides: TGTGCCAGTAGTACGGGACTGGGTGCGTACGAGCAGTACTTC. It yields the protein CASSTGLGAYEQYF.